This TCR beta chain was obtained from a study of blood T cell repertoires in COVID-19. Study-level information: The origin of the acute and convalescent COVID-19 samples was the United States, Italy and Spain.

The V and J ends lost 1 base and 8 bases, in that order; junction bases with no gene match: 8. CDR1 and CDR2 from the germline V gene are SGHNT and YYREEE (reference sequence). CDR3 length: 15 residues. As originally analysed: Amplified reference gene primers provided the basis for estimating nucleated cell counts. Using immunoSEQ multiplex PCR, the repertoire was profiled, and TCRdb retains in-frame clones only, with some absent. V and J calls plus clone size are reproduced from that table; the DNA served to infer D and trimming. The sample lists about 190,000 clones, about 88% occurring once. Sequencing was performed on peripheral blood. This TCR was recovered from a man between 65 and 85 years old with active or convalescent COVID-19. This chain joins TRBV5-4 and TRBJ2-3; 9 bases are a match to TRBD2. The CDR3: CASSLSAGGETTQYF. The CDR3 DNA is TGTGCCAGCAGCTTGTCCGCGGGAGGGGAAACTACGCAGTATTTT. The whole variable domain, filled in from reference TRBV5-4 and TRBJ2-3, reads ETGVTQSPTHLIKTRGQQVTLRCSSQSGHNTVSWYQQALGQGPQFIFQYYREEENGRGNFPPRFSGLQFPNYSSELNVNALELDDSALYLCASSLSAGGETTQYFGPGTRLTVL.